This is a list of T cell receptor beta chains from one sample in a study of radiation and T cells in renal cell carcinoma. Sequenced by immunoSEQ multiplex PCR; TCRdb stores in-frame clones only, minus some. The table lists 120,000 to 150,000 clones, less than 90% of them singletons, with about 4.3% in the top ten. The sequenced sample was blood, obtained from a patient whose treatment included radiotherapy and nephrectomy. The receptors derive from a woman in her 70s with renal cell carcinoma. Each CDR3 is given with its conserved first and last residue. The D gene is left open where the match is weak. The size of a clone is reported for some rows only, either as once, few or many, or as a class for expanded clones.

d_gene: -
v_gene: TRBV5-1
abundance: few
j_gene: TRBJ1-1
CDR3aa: CASQSEFAEAFF
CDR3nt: TGCGCCAGTCAGAGCGAATTCGCTGAAGCTTTCTTT

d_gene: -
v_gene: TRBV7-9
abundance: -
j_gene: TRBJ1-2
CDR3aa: CASSLKPNYGYTF
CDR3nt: TGTGCCAGCAGCTTAAAACCTAACTATGGCTACACCTTC

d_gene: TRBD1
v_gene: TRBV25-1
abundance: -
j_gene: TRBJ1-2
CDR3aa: CASIGQGALVNGYTF
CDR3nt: TGTGCCAGCATCGGACAGGGGGCCTTAGTAAATGGCTACACCTTC

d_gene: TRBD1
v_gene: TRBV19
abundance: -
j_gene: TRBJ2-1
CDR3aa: CASSITGGIYNEQFF
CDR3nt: TGTGCCAGTAGTATTACAGGGGGCATCTACAATGAGCAGTTCTTC

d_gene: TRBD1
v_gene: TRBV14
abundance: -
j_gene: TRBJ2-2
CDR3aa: CASRRGQGIVTGELFF
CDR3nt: TGTGCCAGCAGAAGGGGACAGGGGATAGTCACCGGGGAGCTGTTTTTT

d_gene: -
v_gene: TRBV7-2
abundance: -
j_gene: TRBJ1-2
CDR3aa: CASSFDQGAYGYTF
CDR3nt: TGTGCCAGCAGCTTTGATCAGGGCGCTTATGGCTACACCTTC

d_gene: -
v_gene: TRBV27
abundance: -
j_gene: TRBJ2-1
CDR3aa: CASSKPGRLDNEQFF
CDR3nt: TGTGCCAGCAGTAAACCGGGCCGTCTGGACAATGAGCAGTTCTTC

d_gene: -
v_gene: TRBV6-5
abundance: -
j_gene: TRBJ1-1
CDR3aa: CASSPLAGRAEAFF
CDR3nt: TGTGCCAGCAGTCCCCTGGCAGGGCGCGCTGAAGCTTTCTTT

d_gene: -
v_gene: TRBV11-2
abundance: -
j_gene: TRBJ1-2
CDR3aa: CASSPASRQNYGYTF
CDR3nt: TGTGCCAGCAGCCCTGCTTCACGGCAGAACTATGGCTACACCTTC

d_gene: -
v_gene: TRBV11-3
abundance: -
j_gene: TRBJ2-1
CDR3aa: CASTKGVEKNEQFF
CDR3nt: TGTGCCAGCACCAAGGGGGTTGAGAAGAATGAGCAGTTCTTC

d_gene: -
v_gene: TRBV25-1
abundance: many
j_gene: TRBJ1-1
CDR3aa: CASRPQGLNTEAFF
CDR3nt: TGTGCCAGCAGACCACAGGGCCTGAACACTGAAGCTTTCTTT

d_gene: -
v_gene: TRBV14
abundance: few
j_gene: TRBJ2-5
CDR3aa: CASSQVVGGYQETQYF
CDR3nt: TGTGCCAGCAGCCAAGTGGTCGGGGGATACCAAGAGACCCAGTACTTC

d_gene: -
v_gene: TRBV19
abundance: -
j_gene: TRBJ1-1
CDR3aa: CASSLLGNTEAFF
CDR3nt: TGTGCCAGTAGCCTACTCGGGAACACTGAAGCTTTCTTT

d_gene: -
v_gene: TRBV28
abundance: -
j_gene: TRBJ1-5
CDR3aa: CASSLLGNNQPQHF
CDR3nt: TGTGCCAGCAGTTTATTGGGAAACAATCAGCCCCAGCATTTT

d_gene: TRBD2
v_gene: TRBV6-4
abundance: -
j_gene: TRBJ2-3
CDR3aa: CASSDGGGGDTQYF
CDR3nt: TGTGCCAGCAGTGACGGCGGGGGGGGAGATACGCAGTATTTT

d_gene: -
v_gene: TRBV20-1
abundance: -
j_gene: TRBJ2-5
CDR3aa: CSTTGQETQYF
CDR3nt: TGCAGTACGACAGGCCAAGAGACCCAGTACTTC

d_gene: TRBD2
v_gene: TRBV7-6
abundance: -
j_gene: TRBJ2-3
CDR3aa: CASSLARGGPDTQYF
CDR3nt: TGTGCCAGCAGCTTAGCGCGGGGGGGGCCAGATACGCAGTATTTT